These T cell receptor beta chains were read from a single sample in a study of blood T cell repertoires in COVID-19. Sequencing was performed with immunoSEQ multiplex PCR; in TCRdb, only in-frame clones are kept and a portion is missing. The repertoire holds about 190,000 clones, with about 86% as singletons. Sequencing used peripheral blood. The receptors come from a man aged 25-40 years with active or convalescent COVID-19. Both conserved end residues are part of each CDR3. The order of the fields is D gene, clone size, J gene, V gene, CDR3 DNA, CDR3 protein. D genes are given only for firm matches. Clone size, where shown, is once, few, many, or a class for clones that have expanded.

>TRBD1|.|TRBJ2-2|TRBV5-1
TGCGCCAGCAGCTCGACAGGGTCGAACACCGGGGAGCTGTTTTTT
CASSSTGSNTGELFF
>TRBD1|.|TRBJ1-1|TRBV15
TGTGCCACCAGCAGAGGCGGGACAGTGTTTGGCACTGAAGCTTTCTTT
CATSRGGTVFGTEAFF
>TRBD1|.|TRBJ1-1|TRBV27
TGTGCCAGCAGTCTCCTCGGAGGGGGCCGAACGACTGAAGCTTTCTTT
CASSLLGGGRTTEAFF
>TRBD2|.|TRBJ2-7|TRBV6-2/TRBV6-3
TGTGCCAGCAGTTACTCGGAGGTACTAGCGGGCTACGAGCAGTACTTC
CASSYSEVLAGYEQYF
>.|.|TRBJ2-3|TRBV7-9
TGTGCCAGCACCCCAGGAACCACAGATACGCAGTATTTT
CASTPGTTDTQYF
>TRBD2|.|TRBJ2-2|TRBV5-1
TGCGCCAGCAGCCTCCGACTAGCGGGGGCCACCACCGGGGAGCTGTTTTTT
CASSLRLAGATTGELFF
>TRBD2|few|TRBJ2-3|TRBV15
TGTGCCACCAGCACTGAGCGGGAGGGGGCCACAGATACGCAGTATTTT
CATSTEREGATDTQYF
>TRBD2|once|TRBJ2-5|TRBV9
TGTGCCAGCAGCGTTTCTAGCGGGAGGGAAGAGACCCAGTACTTC
CASSVSSGREETQYF
>TRBD1|few|TRBJ1-6|TRBV28
TGTGCCAGCAGTTCGGGGACAGGGGATAATTCACCCCTCCACTTT
CASSSGTGDNSPLHF
>TRBD2|.|TRBJ2-3|TRBV18
TGTGCCAGCTCACCTGGGACTAGCGCTGGAGGGGATACGCAGTATTTT
CASSPGTSAGGDTQYF
>.|.|TRBJ1-2|TRBV4-1
TGCGCCAGCAGCCAAGTGGAGGGTTGGGGAGGCTACACCTTC
CASSQVEGWGGYTF
>.|.|TRBJ1-5|TRBV4-1
TGCGCCAGCAGCCAAGGTCGCGGGGTTAGCAATCAGCCCCAGCATTTT
CASSQGRGVSNQPQHF
>.|.|TRBJ2-7|TRBV5-4
TGTGCCAGCAGCTTGGCCTCCTCCTACGAGCAGTACTTC
CASSLASSYEQYF
>.|.|TRBJ1-1|TRBV6-1
TGTGCCAGCACTAGCGACACCCTTGGCACTGAAGCTTTCTTT
CASTSDTLGTEAFF
>TRBD2|.|TRBJ2-3|TRBV3-1/TRBV3-2
TGTGCCAGCAGCCCTCCGGGACTAGCGGGGTTCAGGGGGGATACGCAGTATTTT
CASSPPGLAGFRGDTQYF
>.|.|TRBJ2-5|TRBV5-6
TGTGCCAGCAGCCGCGTGGGGGGAGAGACCCAGTACTTC
CASSRVGGETQYF
>.|.|TRBJ2-7|TRBV6-4
TGTGCCAGCAGTGACTCTAGAAGGGGATACACCTACGAGCAGTACTTC
CASSDSRRGYTYEQYF
>.|.|TRBJ1-1|TRBV5-5
TGTGCCAGCAGCTTCGGGAACACTGAAGCTTTCTTT
CASSFGNTEAFF
>TRBD1|.|TRBJ2-7|TRBV7-8
TGTGCCAGCAGCCCATCCGGGACAGGGGGCATCGAGCAGTACTTC
CASSPSGTGGIEQYF
>.|.|TRBJ1-1|TRBV30
TGTGCCTGGAGCGATAGGACGGGGGGTTTGAACACTGAAGCTTTCTTT
CAWSDRTGGLNTEAFF
>.|.|TRBJ2-5|TRBV12-5
TGTGCTAGTGGCCCTGGGAAGGGAGGTATAGAGACCCAGTACTTC
CASGPGKGGIETQYF
>.|.|TRBJ2-2|TRBV10-1
TGCGCCAGCAGTGAGAACAGGCGGGGTAACACCGGGGAGCTGTTTTTT
CASSENRRGNTGELFF
>.|few|TRBJ2-3|TRBV11-3
TGTGCCAGCAGCACCCGACAGATAGGACCCGGGACTAGCACAGATACGCAGTATTTT
CASSTRQIGPGTSTDTQYF
>TRBD2|.|TRBJ2-7|TRBV24-1
TGTGCCACCAGTGATGATAGCGGGTCCCCCTACGAGCAGTACTTC
CATSDDSGSPYEQYF
>.|.|TRBJ2-7|TRBV11-2
TGTGCCAGCAGCCCTCACTTATCCTACGAGCAGTACTTC
CASSPHLSYEQYF